Reported below is one T cell receptor beta chain. What it binds is not known. These data belong to a study of cytomegalovirus exposure and HLA in healthy donors. Points from the study as a whole: The study designated 150 to 200 TCR beta chains cytomegalovirus-associated. Later genetic work tied a missense DCLRE1C variant to beta-chain V and J trimming. Later findings reportedly placed an Asian-associated ancestry cluster below the roughly 700-donor mean for N-insertions.

The ends were cut back, 2 bases at V and 7 bases at J, with 12 bases in the middle. Germline V gene data show CDR1 as MNHNS and CDR2 as SASEGT. The CDR3 length is 15 residues. It was with 60 Vbeta and 13 Jbeta primers that the PCR ran. The repertoire was sequenced with immunoSEQ multiplex PCR; TCRdb's copy has only in-frame clones and lacks some. The sample yields 100,000 to 150,000 clones, 60% to 85% seen once. This chain connects TRBV6-1 to TRBJ1-6, with D unresolved. The sequenced sample consisted of PBMCs. This TCR came from a man aged 30 to 39 in good health and CMV-seronegative. The CDR3 bases are TGTGCCAGCAGTGAACAGCGACGGGGAAATTCACCCCTCCACTTT. Protein sequence: CASSEQRRGNSPLHF.